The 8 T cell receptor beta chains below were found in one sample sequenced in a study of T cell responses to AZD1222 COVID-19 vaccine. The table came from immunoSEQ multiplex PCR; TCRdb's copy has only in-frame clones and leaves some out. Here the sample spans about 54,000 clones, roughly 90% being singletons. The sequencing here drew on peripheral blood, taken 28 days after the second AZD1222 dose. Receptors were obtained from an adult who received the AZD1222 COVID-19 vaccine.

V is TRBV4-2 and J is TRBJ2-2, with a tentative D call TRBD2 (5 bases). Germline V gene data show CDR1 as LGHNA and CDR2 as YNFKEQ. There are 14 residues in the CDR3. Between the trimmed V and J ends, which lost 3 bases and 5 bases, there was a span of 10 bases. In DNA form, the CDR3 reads TGTGCCAGCAGCCAGGCCCGCGGGACCGGGGAGCTGTTTTTT. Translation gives CASSQARGTGELFF.

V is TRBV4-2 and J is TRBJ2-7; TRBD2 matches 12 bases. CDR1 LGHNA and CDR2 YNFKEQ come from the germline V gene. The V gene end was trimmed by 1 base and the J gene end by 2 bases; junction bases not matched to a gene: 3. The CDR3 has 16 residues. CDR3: CASSQGLAGAAYEQYF. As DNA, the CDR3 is TGTGCCAGCAGCCAAGGACTAGCGGGAGCCGCCTACGAGCAGTACTTC.

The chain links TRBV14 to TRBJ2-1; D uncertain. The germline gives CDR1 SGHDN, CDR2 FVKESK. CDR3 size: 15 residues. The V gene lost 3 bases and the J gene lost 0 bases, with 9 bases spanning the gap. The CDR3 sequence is CASSHMDISYNEQFF. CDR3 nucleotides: TGTGCCAGCAGCCATATGGATATCTCCTACAATGAGCAGTTCTTC.

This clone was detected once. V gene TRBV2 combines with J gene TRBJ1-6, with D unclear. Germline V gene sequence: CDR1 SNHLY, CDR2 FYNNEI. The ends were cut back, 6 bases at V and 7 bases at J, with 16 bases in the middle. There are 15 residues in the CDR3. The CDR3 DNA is TGTGCCAGCAGAAGAGAGACAACATCAAATTCACCCCTCCACTTT. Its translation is CASRRETTSNSPLHF.

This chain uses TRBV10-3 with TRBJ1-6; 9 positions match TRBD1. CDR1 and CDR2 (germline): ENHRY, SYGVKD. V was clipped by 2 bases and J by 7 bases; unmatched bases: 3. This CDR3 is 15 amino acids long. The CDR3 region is CAISEAGTGNSPLHF. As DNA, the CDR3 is TGTGCCATCAGTGAGGCCGGGACAGGGAATTCACCCCTCCACTTT.

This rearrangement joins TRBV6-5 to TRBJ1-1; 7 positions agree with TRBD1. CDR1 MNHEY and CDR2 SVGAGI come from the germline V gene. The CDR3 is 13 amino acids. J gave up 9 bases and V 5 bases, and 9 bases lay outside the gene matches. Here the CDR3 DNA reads TGTGCCAGCAGTCCTCGGGACAGAGGGCAAGCTTTCTTT. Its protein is CASSPRDRGQAFF.

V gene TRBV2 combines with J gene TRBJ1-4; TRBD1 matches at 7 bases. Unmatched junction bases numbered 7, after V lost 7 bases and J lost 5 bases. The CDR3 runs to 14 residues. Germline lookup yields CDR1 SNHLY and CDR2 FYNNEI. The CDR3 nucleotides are TGTGCCAGCACCTCACAGGGGTTGAATGAAAAACTGTTTTTT. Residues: CASTSQGLNEKLFF.

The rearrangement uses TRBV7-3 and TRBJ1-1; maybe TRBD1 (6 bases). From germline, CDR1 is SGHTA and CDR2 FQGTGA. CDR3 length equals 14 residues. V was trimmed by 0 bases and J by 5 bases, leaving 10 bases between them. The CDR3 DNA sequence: TGTGCCAGCAGCTTAACCCGGACAGCAACTGAAGCTTTCTTT. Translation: CASSLTRTATEAFF. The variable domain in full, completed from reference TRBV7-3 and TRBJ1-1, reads GAGVSQTPSNKVTEKGKYVELRCDPISGHTALYWYRQSLGQGPEFLIYFQGTGAADDSGLPNDRFFAVRPEGSVSTLKIQRTERGDSAVYLCASSLTRTATEAFFGQGTRLTVV.